These 5 T cell receptor beta chains originate from one sample sequenced in a study of blood T cell repertoires in COVID-19. Assay: immunoSEQ multiplex PCR; the TCRdb copy retains only in-frame clones and omits some. The sample lists roughly 190,000 clones; 90% were seen once. Sequenced: peripheral blood. These receptors were obtained from a man aged 50-60 years with acute or convalescent COVID-19.

The V gene is TRBV2, the J gene TRBJ2-5; D is ambiguous. The CDR3 sequence is 13 residues long. Trimming took 3 bases from V and 3 from J, leaving 8 bases between them. The germline V gene has CDR1 SNHLY and CDR2 FYNNEI. The CDR3 here is CASSEGSEETQYF. As DNA, the CDR3 is TGTGCCAGCAGTGAGGGCTCCGAAGAGACCCAGTACTTC.

The rearrangement joins TRBV6-1 to TRBJ1-5; tentatively, D is TRBD1 (5 bases). The V end was cut by 3 bases, the J end by 7 bases, with 7 bases between. The V gene's germline CDR1 is MNHNS and CDR2 SASEGT. This CDR3 is 12 amino acids long. This CDR3 reads CASSEGGQPQHF. The CDR3 DNA is TGTGCCAGCAGTGAGGGGGGGCAGCCCCAGCATTTT.

This sequence joins TRBV4-2 and TRBJ1-4, with 7 positions matching TRBD1. The CDR3 is 14 amino acids. Trimming cost V 5 bases and J 7 bases; bases outside gene matches: 7. The germline V gene has CDR1 LGHNA and CDR2 YNFKEQ. The CDR3 DNA reads TGTGCCAGCAGCTTACGACAGGGTGGTGAAAAACTGTTTTTT. Translating it yields CASSLRQGGEKLFF.

V usage is TRBV28 and J usage is TRBJ1-1; D perhaps matches TRBD1 (6 bases). The CDR3 consists of 15 residues. Trimming cost V 6 bases and J 6 bases, with 20 bases left between them. In germline, CDR1 is MDHEN, CDR2 SYDVKM. The CDR3 is CASSPPGAGSAEAFF. CDR3 DNA: TGTGCCAGCAGCCCCCCAGGGGCAGGGTCGGCTGAAGCTTTCTTT.

This sequence joins TRBV28 and TRBJ2-7, with TRBD1 identical over 8 bases. CDR3 size: 14 residues. Germline trimming cut 10 bases from V and 3 bases from J; bases unmatched to any gene: 11. Germline V gene lookup returns CDR1 MDHEN and CDR2 SYDVKM. The CDR3 loop reads CATLGRGPYYEQYV. CDR3 DNA sequence: TGTGCCACCCTAGGCAGGGGGCCTTACTACGAGCAGTACGTC.